This T cell receptor beta chain comes out of a study of regulatory T cells in long-lasting Graves disease. Time point indicated: newly diagnosed GD, antithyroid drugs for less than 3 months. With RNA extracted from PBMCs as input, the TCR library was made. Patients were from an endocrinology department in Xi'an, China. As to this clonotype: Antigen unknown.

Broader study findings: TRBV28, TRBJ1-2 and TRBJ2-5 were favored in persistent disease. Comparison showed that persistent patients shared more public clonotypes (under 3,000) than new patients (966).

In building TCR beta libraries, iRepertoire HTBI primers were used together with Arm-PCR of CDR3 regions. In TCRdb, the multiplex PCR reads were re-called with MiXCR into one record per CDR3 protein. The data contain a few hundred thousand distinct CDR3 sequences, less than 15% of them seen just once; the ten biggest clones take up under 10%. The germline V and J ends were trimmed by 5 bases and 7 bases, with 6 bases remaining between them. Germline V lookup: CDR1 DFQATT, CDR2 SNEGSKA (reference sequence). The CDR3 consists of 10 residues. This sample also belongs to another study, concerning T cells in Graves' hyperthyroidism and ophthalmopathy. This second report adds: Among clonotypes expanded in thyroid above 0.001, most were also found in blood.

The V call is TRBV20-1, the J call TRBJ2-1, with D unclear. This TCR derives from a man under 40 with Graves disease. The sequencing here drew on peripheral blood mononuclear cells (PBMCs), taken at new diagnosis, from a patient treated with antithyroid drugs. The CDR3 loop is CSAFINEQFF. In DNA form, the CDR3 reads TGCAGTGCTTTCATTAATGAGCAGTTCTTC.